This T cell receptor beta chain appears in the sequencing data of a study of T cell repertoires in cytomegalovirus infection. The overall study: It was recently identified HLA-C-restricted and well-studied HLA-B-restricted CMV epitopes that the study used. From public TCR beta signatures came an indication of both CMV infection and matching HLA type.

Concerning this clonotype itself: Its antigen is currently unknown.

TCRdb analysed the reads with MiXCR anew, one entry per CDR3 protein. This sample has approximately 730,000 distinct CDR3 sequences, with around 35% found just once. The CDR3 loop spans 14 amino acids. V was trimmed by 7 bases and J by 6 bases, leaving 16 bases between them. CDR1 is SGHRS, CDR2 YFSETQ, per germline. General study findings and limits: CMV-specific TCR beta clonotypes restricted by HLA-C dominated the ex vivo response.

The V and J genes are TRBV5-1 and TRBJ1-4, with a weak D call TRBD1 (5 bases). The clonotype originates from a human donor in good health (CMV status not recorded). Some clones in this sample may be carry-over from other donors' samples. This sample comprised cultured PBMCs, obtained from culture after CMV antigen stimulation. The CDR3 nucleotides read TGCGCCAGCCGAAGGGACGGCGAATATGAAAAACTGTTTTTT. It specifies CASRRDGEYEKLFF.